A selection of T cell receptor beta chains follows, all from one sample in a study of beta chain features in type 1 diabetes. TCRdb keeps only in-frame clones here, not all; method: immunoSEQ multiplex PCR. The sample includes about 320,000 clones, around 15% of them seen just once. Sequenced input: central memory CD4+ T cells from blood. Receptors originate from a young man in good health. CDR3s include the opening cysteine and the closing phenylalanine or tryptophan. The order of the fields is V gene, clone size, J gene, D gene, CDR3 protein, CDR3 DNA. The D gene is left open where the match is weak. Clone size is given for some rows only: seen once, a few or many times, or a class if the clone is expanded.

v_call: TRBV7-3; clone_size: few; j_call: TRBJ2-3; d_call: TRBD2; cdr3_aa: CASGAGGTDTQYF; cdr3_nt: TGTGCCAGCGGGGCGGGAGGCACAGATACGCAGTATTTT
v_call: TRBV4-1; clone_size: few; j_call: TRBJ2-1; d_call: -; cdr3_aa: CASSQGVTGYNEQFF; cdr3_nt: TGCGCCAGCAGCCAAGGGGTGACAGGCTACAATGAGCAGTTCTTC
v_call: TRBV18; clone_size: few; j_call: TRBJ2-1; d_call: TRBD2; cdr3_aa: CASSPPSSGRAIEQFF; cdr3_nt: TGTGCCAGCTCACCACCGTCGAGCGGGAGGGCCATTGAGCAGTTCTTC
v_call: TRBV4-3; clone_size: few; j_call: TRBJ2-7; d_call: -; cdr3_aa: CASSQGGVSDSYEQYF; cdr3_nt: TGCGCCAGCAGCCAAGGAGGGGTGTCAGACTCCTACGAGCAGTACTTC
v_call: TRBV29-1; clone_size: -; j_call: TRBJ2-2; d_call: -; cdr3_aa: CSGGGAVTGELFF; cdr3_nt: TGCAGTGGAGGGGGCGCAGTTACCGGGGAGCTGTTTTTT
v_call: TRBV7-2; clone_size: -; j_call: TRBJ2-2; d_call: -; cdr3_aa: CASSLAGPDTGELFF; cdr3_nt: TGTGCCAGCAGCTTAGCTGGGCCCGACACCGGGGAGCTGTTTTTT
v_call: TRBV11-3; clone_size: -; j_call: TRBJ2-2; d_call: TRBD1; cdr3_aa: CASSLRPGQSTGELFF; cdr3_nt: TGTGCCAGCAGCTTACGACCGGGACAGAGCACCGGGGAGCTGTTTTTT
v_call: TRBV30; clone_size: few; j_call: TRBJ1-1; d_call: -; cdr3_aa: CAWRQGLRNTEAFF; cdr3_nt: TGTGCCTGGCGCCAGGGTCTGAGAAACACTGAAGCTTTCTTT
v_call: TRBV7-6; clone_size: -; j_call: TRBJ1-5; d_call: TRBD1; cdr3_aa: CASSLGGQPNQPQHF; cdr3_nt: TGTGCCAGCAGCTTAGGGGGACAGCCCAATCAGCCCCAGCATTTT
v_call: TRBV5-1; clone_size: -; j_call: TRBJ1-1; d_call: -; cdr3_aa: CASSLDGGNTEAFF; cdr3_nt: TGCGCCAGCAGCTTGGATGGGGGGAACACTGAAGCTTTCTTT
v_call: TRBV6-1; clone_size: few; j_call: TRBJ2-2; d_call: -; cdr3_aa: CASSDEGTGELFF; cdr3_nt: TGTGCCAGCAGTGACGAGGGAACCGGGGAGCTGTTTTTT
v_call: TRBV30; clone_size: few; j_call: TRBJ1-2; d_call: -; cdr3_aa: CAWSVGGSDYGYTF; cdr3_nt: TGTGCCTGGAGTGTAGGTGGCAGCGACTATGGCTACACCTTC
v_call: TRBV18; clone_size: many; j_call: TRBJ2-1; d_call: -; cdr3_aa: CASSPTRGSYNEQFF; cdr3_nt: TGTGCCAGCTCCCCTACTAGGGGGTCCTACAATGAGCAGTTCTTC
v_call: TRBV5-6; clone_size: few; j_call: TRBJ2-2; d_call: -; cdr3_aa: CASSLVVGELFF; cdr3_nt: TGTGCCAGCAGCTTGGTTGTCGGGGAGCTGTTTTTT
v_call: TRBV11-2; clone_size: -; j_call: TRBJ2-2; d_call: -; cdr3_aa: CASSLVGSRELFF; cdr3_nt: TGTGCCAGCAGCTTAGTAGGTTCAAGGGAGCTGTTTTTT
v_call: TRBV18; clone_size: -; j_call: TRBJ1-5; d_call: -; cdr3_aa: CASSPGRAGQPQHF; cdr3_nt: TGTGCCAGCTCTCCGGGGAGGGCCGGCCAGCCCCAGCATTTT
v_call: TRBV9; clone_size: -; j_call: TRBJ2-1; d_call: TRBD2; cdr3_aa: CASSVTSGRLVDEQFF; cdr3_nt: TGTGCCAGCAGCGTTACTAGCGGGAGACTTGTGGATGAGCAGTTCTTC
v_call: TRBV14; clone_size: few; j_call: TRBJ2-5; d_call: -; cdr3_aa: CASSQVRPMGWETQYF; cdr3_nt: TGTGCCAGCAGCCAAGTGCGACCTATGGGCTGGGAGACCCAGTACTTC
v_call: TRBV7-9; clone_size: -; j_call: TRBJ1-1; d_call: -; cdr3_aa: CASSLELGEAFF; cdr3_nt: TGTGCCAGCAGCTTAGAGCTGGGTGAAGCTTTCTTT
v_call: TRBV4-3; clone_size: -; j_call: TRBJ1-5; d_call: TRBD1; cdr3_aa: CASSPDIRTGVNQPQHF; cdr3_nt: TGCGCCAGCAGCCCAGACATTAGGACAGGAGTGAATCAGCCCCAGCATTTT
v_call: TRBV5-1; clone_size: few; j_call: TRBJ1-6; d_call: -; cdr3_aa: CASSPQGYSPLHF; cdr3_nt: TGCGCCAGCAGCCCCCAGGGTTATTCACCCCTCCACTTT
v_call: TRBV29-1; clone_size: few; j_call: TRBJ2-3; d_call: TRBD2; cdr3_aa: CGGMGGSTDTQYF; cdr3_nt: TGCGGCGGCATGGGGGGGAGCACAGATACGCAGTATTTT
v_call: TRBV7-9; clone_size: -; j_call: TRBJ1-2; d_call: -; cdr3_aa: CASSYGYTF; cdr3_nt: TGTGCCAGCAGCTATGGCTACACCTTC
v_call: TRBV9; clone_size: -; j_call: TRBJ2-3; d_call: -; cdr3_aa: CASSVTTPASLDTQYF; cdr3_nt: TGTGCCAGCAGCGTGACTACACCCGCTAGCCTAGATACGCAGTATTTT
v_call: TRBV6-6; clone_size: few; j_call: TRBJ2-1; d_call: -; cdr3_aa: CASSPGQGKFNEQFF; cdr3_nt: TGTGCCAGCAGCCCGGGACAAGGCAAATTCAATGAGCAGTTCTTC
v_call: TRBV5-4; clone_size: few; j_call: TRBJ2-7; d_call: TRBD1; cdr3_aa: CASSNRDRDEQYF; cdr3_nt: TGTGCCAGCAGCAACCGGGACAGGGACGAGCAGTACTTC
v_call: TRBV4-3; clone_size: -; j_call: TRBJ2-5; d_call: -; cdr3_aa: CASSQGLDGTQYF; cdr3_nt: TGCGCCAGCAGCCAAGGACTAGATGGGACCCAGTACTTC